The next 12 T cell receptor beta chains were all read from a single sample in a study of cytomegalovirus exposure and HLA in healthy donors. Primers included in the PCR were 60 Vbeta and 13 Jbeta primers. Only in-frame clones appear in the TCRdb table, and some are missing; sequencing was by immunoSEQ multiplex PCR. The sample contains 90,000 to 150,000 clones, roughly four fifths of which appear only once. The specimen was PBMCs. These receptors all stem from a woman in her twenties or thirties in good health and CMV-seropositive.

By share, this clone ranks as medium-sized. This chain links TRBV2 with TRBJ2-3; 15 bases fit TRBD2. Germline V gene data show CDR1 as SNHLY and CDR2 as FYNNEI. Trimming removed 5 bases from V and 7 bases from J; junction bases left unmatched: 7. The CDR3 loop spans 16 amino acids. The CDR3 nucleotides are TGTGCCAGCAGTCTCGGGACTAGCGGGGGGCTTAATACGCAGTATTTT. It encodes CASSLGTSGGLNTQYF.

The V call is TRBV28, the J call TRBJ2-7; 10 bases are a match to TRBD1. The germline CDR1 and CDR2 sequences are MDHEN and SYDVKM. The CDR3 sequence is 14 residues long. V trimming: 6 bases; J trimming: 4 bases; junction bases outside the gene matches: 6. Here the CDR3 reads CASRPGQGLYEQYF. Written as DNA, the CDR3 is TGTGCCAGCAGACCGGGACAGGGGTTGTACGAGCAGTACTTC.

CDR3 sequence reads: CASSQDYRAAQYF. CDR3 DNA: TGCGCCAGCAGCCAAGACTACAGGGCTGCGCAGTATTTT. The chain uses TRBV4-1 and TRBJ2-3; tentative D call: TRBD1 (6 bases). Germline V gene sequence: CDR1 MGHRA, CDR2 YSYEKL. Trimming removed 0 bases from V and 10 bases from J, with 11 bases in between. This CDR3 spans 13 amino acids.

The rearrangement links TRBV5-1 to TRBJ2-5, with D possibly TRBD1 on 5 matching bases. Trimming took off 1 base at V and 1 base at J, with 8 bases between the two ends. CDR3 size: 14 residues. Germline CDR1 reads SGHRS; CDR2 reads YFSETQ. Here the CDR3 reads CASSLLGPQETQYF. The CDR3 DNA sequence: TGCGCCAGCAGCTTGTTGGGGCCCCAAGAGACCCAGTACTTC. The full variable domain, rest sourced from reference TRBV5-1 and TRBJ2-5, is KAGVTQTPRYLIKTRGQQVTLSCSPISGHRSVSWYQQTPGQGLQFLFEYFSETQRNKGNFPGRFSGRQFSNSRSEMNVSTLELGDSALYLCASSLLGPQETQYFGPGTRLLVL.

The chain is built from TRBV5-1 and TRBJ2-7; D is unresolved. CDR1 is SGHRS, CDR2 YFSETQ, per germline. This CDR3 region has 14 residues. V was cut by 7 bases and J by 0 bases, with 14 bases left in between. The CDR3 is CASHKEPTSYEQYF. The DNA of the CDR3 is TGCGCCAGCCACAAAGAACCAACCTCCTACGAGCAGTACTTC.

The rearrangement joins TRBV6-5 to TRBJ2-7; 8 bases are a match to TRBD2. Germline CDR1 reads MNHEY; CDR2 reads SVGAGI. CDR3 size: 15 residues. V shed 5 bases, J shed 7 bases, and the junction held 13 bases outside the gene matches. CDR3 in DNA: TGTGCCAGCAGTCAGAGCGGGGGCCCCCGTAGGGAGCAGTACTTC. Protein product: CASSQSGGPRREQYF.

The J gene is TRBJ1-2, the V gene TRBV6-5, with D uncertain. V was shortened by 10 bases and J by 0 bases, with 15 bases between the two germline ends. The CDR3 is 14 amino acids. Per the germline V gene, CDR1 is MNHEY and CDR2 is SVGAGI. In DNA, the CDR3 is TGTGCCACCGGCAGAGGAGAAGCTAACTATGGCTACACCTTC. Translation: CATGRGEANYGYTF.

The rearrangement joins TRBV14 to TRBJ2-3; possibly TRBD2 for D (6 bases). The CDR3 consists of 15 residues. Trimming pared 4 bases from V and 0 bases from J, leaving 11 bases between. Germline V gene data show CDR1 as SGHDN and CDR2 as FVKESK. The DNA for the CDR3 is TGTGCCAGCAGCCGGTTTGGAGGGAGCACAGATACGCAGTATTTT. It specifies CASSRFGGSTDTQYF. The variable domain in full, completed from reference TRBV14 and TRBJ2-3, reads EAGVTQFPSHSVIEKGQTVTLRCDPISGHDNLYWYRRVMGKEIKFLLHFVKESKQDESGMPNNRFLAERTGGTYSTLKVQPAELEDSGVYFCASSRFGGSTDTQYFGPGTRLTVL.

V is TRBV6-1 and J is TRBJ1-6; 7 bases are a match to TRBD1. Germline-derived CDR1 and CDR2 are MNHNS and SASEGT. The CDR3 has 15 residues. Trimming cost V 1 base and J 5 bases; bases outside gene matches: 2. CDR3 DNA sequence: TGTGCCAGCAGTGAAGAGGGGGCGAATAATTCACCCCTCCACTTT. This codes for CASSEEGANNSPLHF.

J is TRBJ2-5 and V is TRBV6-5, with no clear D. V lost 2 bases, J lost 5 bases, and 9 bases lay in between. The length of the CDR3 is 13 residues. The germline V gene has CDR1 MNHEY and CDR2 SVGAGI. The chain's CDR3 is CASSYVAGETQYF. The CDR3 DNA is TGTGCCAGCAGTTACGTAGCCGGGGAGACCCAGTACTTC.

V gene TRBV10-3 combines with J gene TRBJ1-1; no reliable D call. This CDR3 is 13 amino acids long. The germline gives CDR1 ENHRY, CDR2 SYGVKD. V dropped 10 bases and J dropped 2 bases, with 14 bases sitting between them. CDR3 sequence: CATLREFNTEAFF. In DNA, the CDR3 is TGTGCCACACTCCGGGAATTTAACACTGAAGCTTTCTTT.

This clone was recorded only once. The chain joins TRBV10-3 to TRBJ2-7; D remains ambiguous. CDR3 size: 14 residues. Germline-derived CDR1 and CDR2 are ENHRY and SYGVKD. V lost 0 bases and J 3 bases, leaving 9 bases between the germline ends. CDR3 nucleotides: TGTGCCATCAGTGAGTCCCCTTCGGGCTACGAGCAGTACTTC. It codes for CAISESPSGYEQYF.